The following is a T cell receptor (beta chain) sequence with its context. What it binds is not known. The sample belongs to a study of T cell responses to AZD1222 COVID-19 vaccine. Study-wide results and limits: Once two AZD1222 doses were given, Spike-specific TCR breadth and depth went up. Just a handful of people given AZD1222 tested seropositive at baseline. Dominant at 160-218 and 743-854, vaccine-associated CD4 TCRs also spanned spike. There were mostly white British donors and more females than males, and clonal diversity was possibly underestimated.

With 7 bases clipped from V and 6 bases from J, the junction kept 12 bases outside the gene matches. Germline V lookup: CDR1 SQVTM, CDR2 ANQGSEA. The CDR3 contains 15 residues. Generated by immunoSEQ multiplex PCR, the TCRdb table keeps only in-frame clones and is missing some. The sample has around 130,000 clones, 88% seen once. The source is an adult in good health. The sequenced sample was peripheral blood, obtained on day 0 of AZD1222 vaccination. The V call is TRBV29-1, the J call TRBJ2-1, with 10 nucleotides matching TRBD2. This CDR3 reads CSAQAGGPRSNEQFF. The CDR3 DNA follows: TGCAGCGCTCAAGCGGGAGGGCCACGATCCAATGAGCAGTTCTTC.